This TCR beta chain is from a study of spatial heterogeneity in lung cancer. The study, taken as a whole, reports: Detection of ubiquitous tumor TCRs in blood was higher at resection than follow-up.

This clonotype has ten or more counts. Antigen: not known. TCRdb passed the 5' RACE reads through MiXCR, listing each CDR3 protein once. This table has 20,000 to 25,000 distinct CDR3 sequences, about 7% appearing once. Germline-derived CDR1 and CDR2 are MNHNS and SASEGT. The CDR3 spans 16 residues. The V end was cut by 5 bases, the J end by 1 base, with 17 bases between. Time point in this sample: sample taken at primary tumor resection. Whole RNA, which was extracted from tumor, nontumor lung tissue or frozen PBMC, was sequenced without any cell sorting. The chain uses TRBV6-1 and TRBJ1-1; D perhaps matches TRBD1 (6 bases). The specimen comprised PBMCs, sampled at surgery. The sequence derives from a male donor with early-stage non-small cell lung cancer. The CDR3 DNA sequence: TGTGCCAGCAGTCCACTGCCGGGACAATCGAACACTGAAGCTTTCTTT. Amino acid sequence: CASSPLPGQSNTEAFF.